This entry describes one T cell receptor (beta chain). The antigen remains unidentified. This entry comes from a study of CD8 T cells in ankylosing spondylitis. With molecular barcodes, quantitative 5'-RACE was used to make the TCR beta libraries. A single record per CDR3 protein comes from TCRdb applying MiXCR to the 5' RACE reads. The sample lists more than 600,000 distinct CDR3 sequences, roughly 19% occurring once. Trimming took 6 bases from V and 7 from J, leaving 18 bases between them. CDR3 size: 15 residues. Overall study results and limits: The authors found the disease-linked clones to be CD8+ and relatively rare in peripheral blood. Clones linked to disease were reported to show significant enrichment in matched ankylosing spondylitis synovial fluid. Ankylosing spondylitis blood appeared to be characterized by a TCR beta motif of under ten highly homologous variants. Past studies reported some motif variants in reactive arthritis synovial fluid and blood.

This sequence was found in a male donor with ankylosing spondylitis. Sequenced sample: blood, either unsorted or a sorted T cell fraction (not recorded which). The chain recombines TRBV12-3 or TRBV12-4 with TRBJ2-2, with D perhaps TRBD2 (5 bases). This CDR3 is CASSPSGSWVGELFF. In nucleotides, the CDR3 is TGTGCCAGCAGCCCCTCGGGGTCTTGGGTCGGGGAGCTGTTTTTT.